Detailed here is one T cell receptor beta chain. Antigen unknown. The data were obtained in a study of resident and recirculating memory T cells in vitiligo. The CDR3 contains 17 residues. Germline CDR1 and CDR2: SGHRS and YFSETQ. The ends were cut back, 2 bases at V and 1 base at J, with 15 bases in the middle. No patient showed confetti depigmentation, a clinical sign of active disease. Patients who had received treatment within the previous three months were excluded. Points from the study as a whole: No single dominant TCR clone appeared; lesion clonality varied.

TCRdb's copy holds only in-frame clones and misses some; the assay was immunoSEQ multiplex PCR. The table lists roughly 76,000 clones, 80% to 95% of them singletons. Source material: blood. The origin of this receptor is a male donor with vitiligo. The rearrangement uses TRBV5-1 and TRBJ2-2; a possible D gene is TRBD1 (6 bases). CDR3 protein: CASSFVSVTGNTGELFF. As DNA, the CDR3 is TGCGCCAGCAGCTTTGTTTCCGTGACAGGGAACACCGGGGAGCTGTTTTTT.